These 32 T cell receptor beta chains were all obtained from the same sample, sequenced in a study of tumor and adjacent non-tumor tissue in lung cancer. No cell sorting was done before RNA was extracted from the tissue. Distant lung tissue was collected more than 3 cm away from the tumor edge. TCRbeta libraries were built with three rounds of nested PCR, modified from ARM-PCR. TCRdb used MiXCR to reprocess the multiplex PCR reads, holding one entry per CDR3 protein. Found here are roughly 90,000 distinct CDR3 sequences, 75% to 85% of them singletons; the top ten hold 20% to 25%. Sequencing was done on a sample of distant non-tumor lung tissue. These receptors were collected from a woman in her forties or fifties with non-small cell lung cancer.

With respect to this clonotype: A read error may produce the germline difference seen at one junction end. V and J are TRBV6-2 or TRBV6-3 and TRBJ2-2, with D possibly called TRBD1 or TRBD2 (5 bases each). Germline CDR1 is MNHEY and CDR2 is SVGEGT. The CDR3 covers 17 residues. The DNA of the CDR3 is TGTGCCAGCAGTACAGGCTCCGGGACGGCGAACACCGGGGAGATGTTTTTT. Protein sequence: CASSTGSGTANTGEMFF.

Concerning this clonotype: One junction end does not reproduce the germline sequence, and a read error may be involved. The chain uses TRBV6-5 and TRBJ2-3; the D is unclear. The V gene's germline CDR1 is MNHEY and CDR2 SVGAGI. This CDR3 comprises 15 residues. CDR3 protein: CTSSYWLTDTDTQYF. Written as DNA, the CDR3 is TGTACCAGCAGTTACTGGCTAACGGACACAGATACGCAGTATTTT.

Worth noting for this clonotype: A junction boundary mismatches the germline segment, possibly from a read error. This chain uses TRBV6-1 with TRBJ2-1, with D hard to call. Germline V gene lookup returns CDR1 MNHNS and CDR2 SASEGT. The CDR3 extends over 12 amino acids. CDR3 amino acids: CARSDRRAMQFF. In nucleotides, the CDR3 is TGTGCCAGGAGTGATCGTAGGGCTATGCAGTTCTTC.

This clonotype was observed a single time. Its ends do not fully match the called genes, so a read error is possible. This chain joins TRBV10-1 and TRBJ2-3, with TRBD1 matching 8 bases. The CDR3 consists of 17 residues. Per germline, CDR1 WNHNN and CDR2 SYGVQD (reference sequence). CDR3 sequence: CVSSESPFRGLEDRQYF. For the CDR3, the DNA is TGCGTCAGCAGTGAGTCCCCTTTCAGGGGGCTGGAAGATAGGCAGTATTTT.

In the case of this clonotype: Here the CDR3 omits its conserved ending phenylalanine or tryptophan, so a read error is the likely source. The V call is TRBV5-4, the J call TRBJ1-2; D unclear. Germline V lookup: CDR1 SGHNT, CDR2 YYREEE (reference sequence). There are 12 residues in the CDR3. The V end was cut by 2 bases, the J end by 9 bases, with 11 bases between. The CDR3 loop reads CASSLVRECYTL. The CDR3 DNA reads TGTGCCAGCAGCTTAGTTCGGGAATGCTACACCTTG.

Points on this clonotype: One junction end disagrees with the germline gene, perhaps due to a read error. The chain joins TRBV6-2 or TRBV6-3 to TRBJ2-1, with D perhaps TRBD2 (5 bases). Germline V gene data show CDR1 as MNHEY and CDR2 as SVGEGT. There are 17 residues in the CDR3. The CDR3 DNA follows: TGTGCCAGTAGTTGGGAACTAGTGGTAAGCTCCTACAATGAGCAGTTCTTC. As protein: CASSWELVVSSYNEQFF.

The V gene is TRBV29-1, the J gene TRBJ1-3; D is unresolved. Germline assignment: CDR1 SQVTM and CDR2 ANQGSEA. The CDR3 extends over 13 amino acids. CDR3 region: CNSRDNPTNTIYF. Written as DNA, the CDR3 is TGCAACAGCCGGGATAATCCGACAAACACCATATATTTT.

Points on this clonotype: The conserved phenylalanine or tryptophan normally closing the CDR3 is absent here, so this likely arose from a read error. This chain links TRBV11-2 with TRBJ2-2; 7 bases are a match to TRBD1. The CDR3 length is 17 residues. Germline V gene data show CDR1 as SGHAT and CDR2 as FQNNGV. CDR3 sequence: CVSSLVQGPFDTGELFL. In DNA form, the CDR3 reads TGTGTCAGCAGCTTAGTACAGGGGCCCTTCGACACCGGGGAGCTGTTTTTA.

As regards this clonotype: One end of the junction fails to match germline, which may point to a read error. J is TRBJ2-1 and V is TRBV29-1; perhaps TRBD2 as D (6 bases). The CDR3 is made up of 15 amino acids. Germline V gene sequence: CDR1 SQVTM, CDR2 ANQGSEA. This chain's CDR3 is CNVELSGSSYNEQFF. The CDR3, as DNA: TGTAACGTTGAACTATCCGGGAGCTCCTACAATGAGCAGTTCTTC.

With regard to this clonotype: One end of the junction does not line up with germline, which may come from a read error. CDR3 DNA: TGTGCCAGCAGTTTAAGGACAGTGACAAACACCGGGGAGCTGCTTTTT. Its protein is CASSLRTVTNTGELLF. This chain links TRBV12-3 or TRBV12-4 with TRBJ2-2; D may be TRBD1 (6 bases). This CDR3 is built from 16 residues.

This clonotype ranks as medium-sized. The CDR3 DNA reads TGTGCCAGCAGCTTTGGCAGTGCCGACAATGAGCAGTTCTTC. It specifies CASSFGSADNEQFF. The chain is built from TRBV11-2 and TRBJ2-1; D uncertain. Looked up from germline, CDR1 is SGHAT and CDR2 is FQNNGV. Trimming pared 3 bases from V and 5 bases from J, leaving 11 bases between. The CDR3 totals 14 residues.

V gene TRBV4-1 combines with J gene TRBJ2-1, with D uncertain. Trimming cost V 1 base and J 6 bases, with 13 bases left between them. The CDR3 covers 15 residues. Looked up from germline, CDR1 is MGHRA and CDR2 is YSYEKL. The CDR3 loop is CASSQGQNSFNEQFF. For the CDR3, the DNA is TGCGCCAGCAGCCAAGGTCAGAATAGCTTCAATGAGCAGTTCTTC.

The J gene is TRBJ1-2, the V gene TRBV7-9; D unclear. With 1 base removed from V and 4 bases from J, the gap between germline ends came to 13 bases. CDR1 SEHNR and CDR2 FQNEAQ come from the germline V gene (reference sequence). The length of the CDR3 is 15 residues. This chain's CDR3 is CASSLEVGGLYGYTF. The CDR3 coding sequence is TGTGCCAGCAGCTTAGAAGTAGGAGGACTCTATGGCTACACCTTC.

This rearrangement joins TRBV6-1 to TRBJ2-7, with D perhaps matching TRBD1 (6 bases). V was shortened by 10 bases and J by 8 bases, with 24 bases between the two germline ends. CDR1 and CDR2 from the germline V gene are MNHNS and SASEGT. CDR3 length: 14 residues. The chain's CDR3 is CATESGTMSHKQYF. Written as DNA, the CDR3 is TGTGCCACGGAATCCGGGACAATGAGCCACAAGCAGTACTTC.

Turning to this clonotype: A read error may produce the germline difference seen at one junction end. The chain recombines TRBV6-2 or TRBV6-3 with TRBJ2-3, with D hard to call. Germline CDR1 is MNHEY and CDR2 is SVGEGT. The CDR3 runs to 14 residues. CDR3 in amino acids: CASSYSMSTDTQYF. DNA for the CDR3: TGTGCCAGCAGTTACTCGATGTCTACAGATACGCAATATTTT.

About this clonotype: The conserved phenylalanine or tryptophan is not found at the CDR3 terminus, so this likely reflects a read error. The chain combines TRBV29-1 with TRBJ2-5; no reliable D call. The CDR3 has 15 residues. Per germline, CDR1 SQVTM and CDR2 ANQGSEA. CDR3 sequence: CSVVGRLVGQETQYS. The CDR3 DNA is TGCAGCGTGGTGGGTCGTTTAGTGGGCCAAGAGACTCAGTACTCC.

As concerns this clonotype: The germline gene is not matched at one end of the junction; a read error may be the cause. The gene calls are TRBV4-2 and TRBJ2-1, with a possible D match to TRBD2 (6 bases). Germline V lookup: CDR1 LGHNA, CDR2 YNFKEQ. There are 16 residues in the CDR3. Here the CDR3 DNA reads TGTGCCAGCAGCCAATGGGGTAGCGGAGACTACAATGAGCTGGTCTTC. Protein product: CASSQWGSGDYNELVF.

This clonotype was counted between two and nine times. A much larger clone lies a single base off, so this may be a read error. The chain recombines TRBV5-1 with TRBJ2-7, with 7 bases aligning to TRBD1. Germline V gene data show CDR1 as SGHRS and CDR2 as YFSETQ. This CDR3 is built from 14 residues. CDR3 loop: CASTLTGSLFEQYF. For the CDR3, the DNA is TGCGCCAGCACCTTGACAGGGTCTTTATTCGAGCAGTACTTC. The variable domain in full, completed from reference TRBV5-1 and TRBJ2-7, reads KAGVTQTPRYLIKTRGQQVTLSCSPISGHRSVSWYQQTPGQGLQFLFEYFSETQRNKGNFPGRFSGRQFSNSRSEMNVSTLELGDSALYLCASTLTGSLFEQYFGPGTRLTVT.

Details on this clonotype: Lacking the conserved final phenylalanine or tryptophan, this CDR3 likely reflects a read error. This chain joins TRBV6-5 and TRBJ1-1; D call uncertain. The CDR3 runs to 15 residues. The germline V gene has CDR1 MNHEY and CDR2 SVGAGI. The CDR3 DNA sequence: TGTGCTAGCAGTTACCTCTCTGGGTCAAACACTGAAGCTTTCTCT. Amino acids: CASSYLSGSNTEAFS.

About this clonotype itself: At one end the junction does not follow the germline gene, possibly because of a read error. The chain recombines TRBV11-3 with TRBJ1-2; D ambiguous. Germline CDR1 and CDR2: SGHNT and YENEEA. The CDR3 spans 12 residues. CDR3: CATMTGCYGYTF. In DNA, the CDR3 is TGTGCCACCATGACGGGTTGCTATGGCTACACATTT.

About this clonotype itself: Germline is not matched at one junction end, which may reflect a read error. The gene calls are TRBV4-1 and TRBJ2-3; TRBD1 is a possible D gene (6 bases). Germline V gene lookup returns CDR1 MGHRA and CDR2 YSYEKL. There are 14 residues in the CDR3. The CDR3 DNA sequence: TGCGCCAGGAGCCAGGGGCGGGCCTCGGATACGCAGTATTTT. Its translation is CARSQGRASDTQYF.

V gene TRBV29-1 combines with J gene TRBJ1-1; D is undetermined. The CDR3 has 13 residues. Trimming removed 8 bases at V and 7 bases at J, with 20 bases between. Germline V gene sequence: CDR1 SQVTM, CDR2 ANQGSEA. The CDR3 DNA sequence: TGCAGCCTGCGAGATGGGGTGGAAGGTGAAGCTTTCTTT. Its protein is CSLRDGVEGEAFF. Full variable domain (remainder filled in from reference TRBV29-1 and TRBJ1-1): SAVISQKPSRDICQRGTSLTIQCQVDSQVTMMFWYRQQPGQSLTLIATANQGSEATYESGFVIDKFPISRPNLTFSTLTVSNMSPEDSSIYLCSLRDGVEGEAFFGQGTRLTVV.

Details on this clonotype: The conserved phenylalanine or tryptophan normally closing the CDR3 is absent here, so this likely arose from a read error. The DNA is omitted, as the CDR3 cannot be located on it reliably, and the CDR3 follows TCRdb's listing. The chain is built from TRBV29-1 and TRBJ2-1; TRBD1, the D gene given by the table, was not confirmed from the DNA. CDR1 SQVTM and CDR2 ANQGSEA come from the germline V gene. The CDR3 sequence runs 15 residues, both termini included. Here the CDR3 reads CSVELSGSSYNERFL.

This clonotype rates as medium-sized (0.01 to 0.1%). The V gene is TRBV6-2 or TRBV6-3, the J gene TRBJ2-7; D not resolved. CDR3 length equals 14 residues. The germline V gene has CDR1 MNHEY and CDR2 SVGEGT. V was shortened by 0 bases and J by 1 base, with 7 bases between the two germline ends. The CDR3 loop reads CASSYSPESYEQYF. The CDR3 nucleotides are TGTGCCAGCAGTTACTCCCCTGAGTCCTACGAGCAGTACTTC.

The chain carries TRBV29-1 and TRBJ2-3; the D call may be TRBD1 or TRBD2 (5 bases each). CDR1 SQVTM and CDR2 ANQGSEA come from the germline V gene. V shed 6 bases and J shed 1 base, with 17 bases lying between them. The CDR3 sequence is 15 residues long. CDR3 protein: CSVQWQGRGTDTQYF. The CDR3 coding sequence is TGCAGCGTCCAATGGCAGGGACGGGGCACAGATACGCAGTATTTT.

About this clonotype: One end of the junction varies from germline; a read error may be responsible. The chain combines TRBV6-5 with TRBJ1-4; 7 nucleotides match TRBD1. The CDR3 is made up of 17 amino acids. CDR1 is MNHEY, CDR2 SVGAGI, per germline. For the CDR3, the DNA is TGTGCCAGCAACCATCTTAATCCAGGGGGGTCTAATGAGAAACTGTTTTTT. It is translated as CASNHLNPGGSNEKLFF.

On this clonotype itself: One end of the junction is discordant with germline, which a read error may explain. The chain employs TRBV29-1 and TRBJ2-1, with D perhaps TRBD1 (5 bases). The CDR3 loop spans 17 amino acids. In germline, CDR1 is SQVTM, CDR2 ANQGSEA. CDR3 bases: TGCAGCGTTGCAGGGTTCGGTGGGGTAACCTCCTACAATGGGCAGTTCTTC. This gives the protein CSVAGFGGVTSYNGQFF.

Remarks on this clonotype: As the CDR3 is not closed by the conserved phenylalanine or tryptophan, this likely results from a read error. It is unclear where the CDR3 begins or ends on the DNA, so no DNA is shown, and the CDR3 is as TCRdb lists it. This rearrangement joins TRBV11-2 to TRBJ2-7; the table assigns TRBD2, which was not confirmed against the DNA. Germline assignment: CDR1 SGHAT and CDR2 FQNNGV. The CDR3 has 12 amino acids, counting both end residues. The CDR3 reads CAYSLSSGEQYL.

This clonotype was counted at least ten times. V and J are TRBV13 and TRBJ2-7; weak D call: TRBD2 (5 bases). V lost 0 bases, J lost 2 bases, and 11 bases lay in between. This CDR3 has 15 residues. Per germline, CDR1 PRHDT and CDR2 FYEKMQ (reference sequence). CDR3 region: CASSLGDGEPYEQYF. For the CDR3, the DNA is TGTGCCAGCAGCTTAGGGGACGGGGAGCCCTACGAGCAGTACTTC.

On this clonotype: It is likely a read error, because the conserved phenylalanine at the end of the CDR3 is missing. The DNA is left out, because the CDR3 cannot be placed on it with certainty; the CDR3 is given as TCRdb lists it. The chain recombines TRBV29-1 with TRBJ2-7; the table's TRBD2 call for D was not verified on the DNA. Germline CDR1 SQVTM, CDR2 ANQGSEA. Termini included, the CDR3 measures 14 amino acids. CDR3: CSFISGRAVHEHYI.

Of note for this clonotype: Mismatch with germline at one junction end may stem from a read error. This chain links TRBV29-1 with TRBJ2-3; the D gene is possibly TRBD1 (5 bases). The germline V gene has CDR1 SQVTM and CDR2 ANQGSEA. The CDR3 consists of 11 residues. CDR3 sequence: CSLRQTDTHYF. Here the CDR3 DNA reads TGTAGCCTTAGACAGACAGATACGCACTATTTT.

As concerns this clonotype: Just one base apart from a much larger clone, this may be a read error. The chain has TRBV28 and TRBJ1-4; unclear D gene. This CDR3 contains 16 residues. V shed 2 bases and J shed 0 bases, with 10 bases lying between them. CDR1 and CDR2 (germline): MDHEN, SYDVKM. Here the CDR3 reads CASSLDGVPTNEKLFF. CDR3 DNA sequence: TGTGCCAGCAGTTTAGATGGAGTTCCAACTAATGAAAAACTGTTTTTT.